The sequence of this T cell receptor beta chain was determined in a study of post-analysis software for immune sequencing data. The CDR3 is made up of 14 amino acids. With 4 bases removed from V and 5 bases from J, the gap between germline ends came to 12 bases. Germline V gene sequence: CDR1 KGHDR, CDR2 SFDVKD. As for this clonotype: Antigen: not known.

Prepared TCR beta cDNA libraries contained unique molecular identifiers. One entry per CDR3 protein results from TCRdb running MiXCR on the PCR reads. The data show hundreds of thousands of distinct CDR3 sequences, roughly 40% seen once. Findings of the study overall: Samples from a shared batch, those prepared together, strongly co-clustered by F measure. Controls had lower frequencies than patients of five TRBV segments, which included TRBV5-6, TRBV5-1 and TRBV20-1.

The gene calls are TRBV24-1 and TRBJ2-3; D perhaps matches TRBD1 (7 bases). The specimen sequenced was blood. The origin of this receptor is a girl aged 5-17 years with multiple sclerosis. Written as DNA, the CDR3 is TGTGCCACCAGTGAACAGGGGCGGGGAGATACGCAGTATTTT. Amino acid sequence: CATSEQGRGDTQYF.